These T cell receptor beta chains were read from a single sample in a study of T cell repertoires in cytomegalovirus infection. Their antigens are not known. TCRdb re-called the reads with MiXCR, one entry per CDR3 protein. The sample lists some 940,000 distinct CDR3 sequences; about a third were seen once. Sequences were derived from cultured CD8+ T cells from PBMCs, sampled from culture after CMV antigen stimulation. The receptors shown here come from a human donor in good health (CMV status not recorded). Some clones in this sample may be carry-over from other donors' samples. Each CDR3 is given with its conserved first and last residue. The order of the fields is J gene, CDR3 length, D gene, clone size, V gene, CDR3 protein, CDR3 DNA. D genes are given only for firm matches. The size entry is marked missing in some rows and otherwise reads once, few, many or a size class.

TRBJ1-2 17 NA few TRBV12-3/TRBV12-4 CASSSRDQGHYNYGYTF TGTGCCAGCAGTTCCCGGGACCAAGGCCACTATAACTATGGCTACACCTTC
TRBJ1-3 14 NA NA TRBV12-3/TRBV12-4 CTSSFGYSGNTIYF TGTACCAGCAGTTTTGGGTACTCTGGAAACACCATATATTTT
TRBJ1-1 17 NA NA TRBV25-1 CASSEFFAEETLPEAFF TGTGCCAGCAGTGAATTTTTCGCAGAGGAGACCCTCCCTGAAGCTTTCTTT
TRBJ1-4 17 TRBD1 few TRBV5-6 CASSARTGGLPNEKLFF TGTGCCAGCAGCGCCCGGACAGGGGGCCTCCCTAATGAAAAACTGTTTTTT
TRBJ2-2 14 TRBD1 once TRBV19 CASRDDRAGRELFF TGTGCCAGTAGGGATGACAGGGCTGGCAGGGAGCTGTTTTTT
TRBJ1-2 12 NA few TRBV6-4 CASSDGGVGYTF TGTGCCAGCAGTGACGGAGGGGTCGGCTACACCTTC
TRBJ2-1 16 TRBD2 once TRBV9 CASSVGSSGGGNEQFF TGTGCCAGCAGCGTAGGGTCCAGCGGGGGGGGAAATGAGCAGTTCTTC
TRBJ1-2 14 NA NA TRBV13 CASSLGQGVYGYTF TGTGCCAGCAGCTTAGGACAGGGCGTCTATGGCTACACCTTC
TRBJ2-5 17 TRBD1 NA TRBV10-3 CAISESGIGQGQETQYF TGTGCCATCAGTGAGTCGGGAATCGGACAGGGCCAAGAGACCCAGTACTTC
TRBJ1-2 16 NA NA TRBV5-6 CASSFPGEVPNYGYTF TGTGCCAGCAGCTTCCCAGGGGAGGTCCCTAACTATGGCTACACCTTC
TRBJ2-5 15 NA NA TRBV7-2 CASSSYPDLQETQYF TGTGCCAGCAGCTCCTATCCGGACTTACAAGAGACCCAGTACTTC
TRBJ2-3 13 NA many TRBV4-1 CASSLDGGDTQYF TGTGCTAGCAGCTTAGATGGGGGGGATACGCAGTATTTT
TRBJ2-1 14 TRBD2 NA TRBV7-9 CASKGLAGGIEQFF TGTGCCAGCAAGGGGCTAGCGGGGGGGATTGAGCAGTTCTTC
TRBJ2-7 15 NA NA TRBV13 CASSTRRDGDYEQYF TGTGCCAGCAGCACAAGACGGGACGGTGACTACGAGCAGTACTTC
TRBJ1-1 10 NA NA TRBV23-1 CASSQSGAFF TGCGCCAGCAGTCAATCGGGGGCTTTCTTT
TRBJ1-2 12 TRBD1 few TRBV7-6 CASSADRVYYTF TGTGCCAGCAGCGCCGACAGGGTTTACTACACCTTC
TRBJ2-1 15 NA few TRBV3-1 CASSLRGPEYNEQFF TGTGCCAGCAGCCTGCGAGGACCCGAATACAATGAGCAGTTCTTC
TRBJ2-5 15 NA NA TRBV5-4 CASSLYRGSQETQYF TGTGCCAGCAGCTTGTATCGGGGGTCCCAAGAGACCCAGTACTTC